These 10 T cell receptor beta chains were all obtained from the same sample, sequenced in a study of PD-1 blockade in classical Hodgkin lymphoma. Time point defined: cycle 4 day 1 (C4D1), after less than seven weeks of nivolumab. Each patient's relapse followed autologous stem cell transplantation, and brentuximab vedotin exposure varied. Generated by immunoSEQ multiplex PCR, the TCRdb table keeps only in-frame clones and is missing some. This table holds 25,000 to 35,000 clones, about 70% found once. The sample was peripheral blood mononuclear cells (PBMCs), taken before the fourth cycle of nivolumab. The receptors originated from a human donor with classical Hodgkin lymphoma.

This chain uses TRBV6-5 with TRBJ1-5; perhaps TRBD1 as D (5 bases). The length of the CDR3 is 14 residues. Trimming left V 2 bases short and J 2 bases short, with 7 bases between. Germline CDR1 and CDR2: MNHEY and SVGAGI. The CDR3 loop is CASSYDSGNQPQHF. The DNA for the CDR3 is TGTGCCAGCAGTTACGACAGCGGCAATCAGCCCCAGCATTTT.

The chain couples TRBV5-8 to TRBJ2-2, with 8 bases identical to TRBD1. This CDR3 contains 16 residues. Looked up from germline, CDR1 is SGHTS and CDR2 is YDEGEE. After removal of 4 bases from V and 7 bases from J, the junction contained 12 bases not matched to a gene. The CDR3 DNA reads as TGTGCCAGCAGCCCAGGGACAGGCCAAGGTGGCGGGGAGCTGTTTTTT. It is translated as CASSPGTGQGGGELFF.

This chain joins TRBV7-9 and TRBJ1-2, with 8 positions matching TRBD1. With 1 base clipped from V and 2 bases from J, the junction kept 12 bases outside the gene matches. This CDR3 is built from 18 residues. Germline V gene sequence: CDR1 SEHNR, CDR2 FQNEAQ (reference sequence). This CDR3 reads CASSLVGTGIPLNYGYTF. The CDR3 coding sequence is TGTGCCAGCAGCTTAGTTGGGACAGGCATCCCCCTAAACTATGGCTACACCTTC.

V gene TRBV5-1 combines with J gene TRBJ2-3; 7 nucleotides line up with TRBD2. With 3 bases clipped from V and 2 bases from J, the junction kept 6 bases outside the gene matches. The CDR3 totals 15 residues. Looked up from germline, CDR1 is SGHRS and CDR2 is YFSETQ. CDR3 nucleotide sequence: TGCGCCAGCAGCTCAGAAGCGGGGATCACAGATACGCAGTATTTT. Translated, it gives CASSSEAGITDTQYF.

The rearrangement uses TRBV11-1 and TRBJ2-1; 13 bases align to TRBD2. The CDR3 has 15 residues. Germline V lookup: CDR1 SGHAT, CDR2 FQDESV (reference sequence). V dropped 4 bases and J dropped 8; count of bases not matched to a gene: 5. The chain's CDR3 is CASSSRLAGGHEQFF. The CDR3 DNA is TGTGCCAGCAGCTCACGACTAGCGGGAGGTCATGAGCAGTTCTTC. Full variable domain (remainder filled in from reference TRBV11-1 and TRBJ2-1): EAEVAQSPRYKITEKSQAVAFWCDPISGHATLYWYRQILGQGPELLVQFQDESVVDDSQLPKDRFSAERLKGVDSTLKIQPAELGDSAMYLCASSSRLAGGHEQFFGPGTRLTVL.

This clone was counted a few times. V is TRBV6-5 and J is TRBJ2-3; 12 nucleotides match TRBD1. Germline V gene data show CDR1 as MNHEY and CDR2 as SVGAGI. The trim removed 2 bases at V and 2 bases at J, leaving 2 bases unmatched. This CDR3 contains 16 residues. The CDR3 bases are TGTGCCAGCAGTTACGGGGGACAGGGGGCCACAGATACGCAGTATTTT. Translation gives CASSYGGQGATDTQYF.

The rearrangement uses TRBV19 and TRBJ2-7, with 7 bases lining up with TRBD2. After removal of 5 bases from V and 3 bases from J, the junction contained 4 bases not matched to a gene. The germline V gene encodes CDR1 LNHDA and CDR2 SQIVND (reference sequence). The length of the CDR3 is 13 residues. CDR3 coding DNA: TGTGCCAGTAGTGTGGGACTACGCTACGAGCAGTACTTC. Encoded protein: CASSVGLRYEQYF. Full variable domain (rest looked up from reference TRBV19 and TRBJ2-7): DGGITQSPKYLFRKEGQNVTLSCEQNLNHDAMYWYRQDPGQGLRLIYYSQIVNDFQKGDIAEGYSVSREKKESFPLTVTSAQKNPTAFYLCASSVGLRYEQYFGPGTRLTVT.

The genes are TRBV5-1 and TRBJ2-2, with 7 bases aligning to TRBD2. Germline lookup yields CDR1 SGHRS and CDR2 YFSETQ. V shed 3 bases and J 2 bases; nucleotides not matched to a gene: 10. This CDR3 contains 17 residues. CDR3 DNA: TGCGCCAGCAGCTCCCGAATGGGGGAGGGTAACACCGGGGAGCTGTTTTTT. Translating it yields CASSSRMGEGNTGELFF. Drawing the rest from reference TRBV5-1 and TRBJ2-2, the complete variable domain is KAGVTQTPRYLIKTRGQQVTLSCSPISGHRSVSWYQQTPGQGLQFLFEYFSETQRNKGNFPGRFSGRQFSNSRSEMNVSTLELGDSALYLCASSSRMGEGNTGELFFGEGSRLTVL.

The rearrangement joins TRBV7-9 to TRBJ2-5; 7 bases are a match to TRBD1. Germline loops: CDR1 SEHNR, CDR2 FQNEAQ (reference sequence). This CDR3 contains 14 residues. V dropped 3 bases and J dropped 5; count of bases not matched to a gene: 6. The CDR3 DNA reads TGTGCCAGCAGCTTTCCTGACAGGGAGGAGACCCAGTACTTC. This codes for CASSFPDREETQYF.

The chain carries TRBV5-1 and TRBJ1-6, with a weak D call TRBD1 (5 bases). CDR3 length equals 16 residues. V was pared by 2 bases and J by 1 base, with 10 bases between. Germline V gene lookup returns CDR1 SGHRS and CDR2 YFSETQ. The CDR3 region is CASSFDGGSYNSPLHF. The CDR3 DNA sequence: TGCGCCAGCAGCTTTGACGGGGGGTCCTATAATTCACCCCTCCACTTT.